The clone carrying this T cell receptor (beta chain) was detected ten times or more. What it recognizes is unknown. Reasons for excluding patients were uncontrolled infection, other autoimmune disease, pregnancy or lactation. For the diagnoses, clinical symptoms, serum thyroxine and TRAb, thyroid ultrasound and orbital computed tomography were used. This specimen comes from a study of T cells in Graves' hyperthyroidism and ophthalmopathy. RNA transcripts provided the source from which TCR beta CDR3 regions were amplified. The HTBI set primed first-round TCR CDR3 RT-PCR. TCRdb ran MiXCR on the multiplex PCR reads and lists one entry per CDR3 protein. The profile shows a few hundred thousand distinct CDR3 sequences, roughly 45% of them singletons. The V gene's germline CDR1 is LNHNV and CDR2 YYDKDF (reference sequence). Trimming pared 0 bases from V and 6 bases from J, leaving 12 bases between. The CDR3 spans 15 residues.

Study outcomes and limitations: For ophthalmopathy, model prediction preceded onset by a median approximately 6 months. Most clonotypes expanded in thyroid above 0.001 were likewise present in blood.

This rearrangement joins TRBV15 to TRBJ1-5, with unresolved D. The sequence came from an adult woman with Graves' disease, either hyperthyroidism or ophthalmopathy (not recorded which). The sequencing sample was made of peripheral blood or thyroid tissue (not recorded which). CDR3 region: CATSRDGVQSQPQHF. The CDR3 region has the DNA TGTGCCACCAGCAGAGATGGTGTGCAGTCTCAGCCCCAGCATTTT.